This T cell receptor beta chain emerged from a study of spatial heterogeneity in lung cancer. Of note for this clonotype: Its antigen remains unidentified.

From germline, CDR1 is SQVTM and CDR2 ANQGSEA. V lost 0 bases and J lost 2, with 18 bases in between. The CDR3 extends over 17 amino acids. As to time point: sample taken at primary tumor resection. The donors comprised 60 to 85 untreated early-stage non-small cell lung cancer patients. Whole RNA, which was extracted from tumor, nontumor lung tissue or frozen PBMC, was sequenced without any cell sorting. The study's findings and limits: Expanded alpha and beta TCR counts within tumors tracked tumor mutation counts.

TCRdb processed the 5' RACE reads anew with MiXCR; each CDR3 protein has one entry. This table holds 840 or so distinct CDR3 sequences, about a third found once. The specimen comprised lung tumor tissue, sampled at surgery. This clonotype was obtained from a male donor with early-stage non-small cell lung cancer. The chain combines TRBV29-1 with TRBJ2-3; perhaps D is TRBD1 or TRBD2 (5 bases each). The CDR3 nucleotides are TGCAGCGTTGAAGATCTTATGGGTTCGGGGCCCACAGATACGCAGTATTTT. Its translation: CSVEDLMGSGPTDTQYF.